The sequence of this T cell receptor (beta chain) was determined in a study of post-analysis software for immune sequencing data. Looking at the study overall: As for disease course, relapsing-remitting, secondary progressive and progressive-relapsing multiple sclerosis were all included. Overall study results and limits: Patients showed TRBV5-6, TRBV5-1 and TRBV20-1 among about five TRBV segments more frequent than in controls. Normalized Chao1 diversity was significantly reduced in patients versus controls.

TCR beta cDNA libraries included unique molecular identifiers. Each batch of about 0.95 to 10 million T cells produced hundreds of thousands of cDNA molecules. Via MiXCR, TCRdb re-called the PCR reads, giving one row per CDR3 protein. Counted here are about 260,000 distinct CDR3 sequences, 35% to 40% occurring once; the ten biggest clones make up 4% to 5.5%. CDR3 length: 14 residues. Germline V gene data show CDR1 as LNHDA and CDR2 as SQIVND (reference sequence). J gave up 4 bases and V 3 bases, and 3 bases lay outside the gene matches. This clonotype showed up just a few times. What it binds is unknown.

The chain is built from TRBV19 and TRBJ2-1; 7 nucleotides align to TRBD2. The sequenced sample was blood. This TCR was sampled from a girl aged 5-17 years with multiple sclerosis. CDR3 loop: CASSIGSGYNEQFF. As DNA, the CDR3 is TGTGCCAGTAGTATCGGTAGCGGGTACAATGAGCAGTTCTTC.